A single T cell receptor (beta chain) is shown here with its context. Its antigen is unknown. This CDR3 region has 17 residues. After removal of 4 bases from V and 5 bases from J, the junction contained 11 bases not matched to a gene. CDR1 is SGHTS, CDR2 YDEGEE, per germline. Time point noted: week 5, during vaccination. What each vaccine dose contained was 300 ug of mutant IDH1 20-mer peptide, accompanied by topical imiquimod. Here immunoSEQ multiplex PCR was the method, and the copy in TCRdb shows in-frame clones only, minus some. The sample includes 60,000 or so clones, approximately 90% of them seen just once. The record originates from a study of a mutant IDH1 vaccine in newly diagnosed glioma. Study background: Treated patients showed a male proportion of around 62%, a female proportion of about 40%, and a mean age of around 40 years. Receipt of radiotherapy, temozolomide, or both preceded the study, and most received both.

The chain has TRBV5-8 and TRBJ2-2; TRBD1 agrees at 10 bases. The sample consisted of PBMCs, taken from a glioma patient whose treatment included an IDH1 peptide vaccine. This TCR was sampled from a woman between 40 and 55 years old with glioma. The CDR3 nucleotides are TGTGCCAGCAGCCCCCAGGGCTGGACAGGGGGAACCGGGGAGCTGTTTTTT. Translating it yields CASSPQGWTGGTGELFF.